This TCR beta chain originates from a study of cytomegalovirus exposure and HLA in healthy donors. PCR used 60 Vbeta primers and 13 Jbeta primers. Sequenced by immunoSEQ multiplex PCR; TCRdb stores in-frame clones only, minus some. The sample includes roughly 150,000 clones, 80% to 90% of them seen just once. The V gene's germline CDR1 is LNHDA and CDR2 SQIVND (reference sequence). This CDR3 contains 12 residues. Trimming removed 11 bases from V and 8 bases from J; junction bases left unmatched: 8. The rearrangement links TRBV19 to TRBJ1-2; 10 nucleotides align to TRBD1. The sequence came from a man aged 25 to 40 in good health and CMV-seropositive. Sequencing was performed on PBMCs. CDR3: CACSGTGVGYTF. The DNA for the CDR3 is TGTGCCTGCTCAGGGACAGGGGTCGGCTACACCTTC.